These 19 T cell receptor beta chains share one sample of origin, sequenced in a study of human T cells and chemical hapten exposure. TCRdb reprocessed the RACE reads with MiXCR, giving one entry per CDR3 protein. The sample has about 80,000 distinct CDR3 sequences, more than 9% seen once. This sample's time point: patch test 2, 6 weeks after DPC sensitization. Stated treatment: therapeutic diphenylcyclopropenone sensitization with weekly scalp DPC. Sequences were derived from whole blood, sampled in connection with sensitization to the hapten diphenylcyclopropenone (DPC). These TCRs come from a man in his late teens or twenties with alopecia areata. Some clones in this sample may be carry-over from other donors' samples.

V is TRBV11-2 and J is TRBJ2-5; the D gene could be TRBD1 or TRBD2 (5 bases each). Looked up from germline, CDR1 is SGHAT and CDR2 is FQNNGV. V was cut by 3 bases and J by 5 bases, with 16 bases left in between. CDR3 size: 15 residues. The chain's CDR3 is CASSLGVPRGETQYF. CDR3 bases: TGTGCCAGCAGCTTGGGGGTGCCGCGAGGGGAGACCCAGTACTTC.

This clonotype was recorded many times. The V and J genes are TRBV4-3 and TRBJ2-7, with TRBD1 matching 10 bases. Trimming cost V 1 base and J 2 bases; bases outside gene matches: 5. Germline V gene lookup returns CDR1 LGHNA and CDR2 YSLEER. CDR3 length equals 16 residues. CDR3 DNA: TGCGCCAGCAGCCAAGGCCTTGGGACAGGGGCCTACGAGCAGTACTTC. Its translation: CASSQGLGTGAYEQYF.

The chain uses TRBV4-1 and TRBJ1-3, with 7 bases matching TRBD1. The V gene's germline CDR1 is MGHRA and CDR2 YSYEKL. This CDR3 is built from 15 residues. Losses at the gene ends were 4 bases for V and 2 bases for J; bases not matched to a gene: 5. CDR3 in DNA: TGCGCCAGCAGCCCGCCCGGGACAGCTGGAAACACCATATATTTT. It encodes CASSPPGTAGNTIYF.

This clonotype was counted at least ten times. V usage is TRBV28 and J usage is TRBJ2-3; 14 bases are a match to TRBD2. The CDR3 is 15 amino acids. V lost 4 bases, J lost 6 bases, and 3 bases stayed unmatched. Per the germline V gene, CDR1 is MDHEN and CDR2 is SYDVKM. This CDR3 reads CASSSGLAGADTQYF. CDR3 coding DNA: TGTGCCAGCAGTTCGGGACTAGCGGGGGCGGATACGCAGTATTTT.

The V gene is TRBV11-2, the J gene TRBJ2-5, with D hard to call. Deletions cut 1 base from V and 3 bases from J, with 6 bases between. The length of the CDR3 is 13 residues. Germline V gene sequence: CDR1 SGHAT, CDR2 FQNNGV. The DNA of the CDR3 is TGTGCCAGCAGCTTAGCGGCGGAAGAGACCCAGTACTTC. This codes for CASSLAAEETQYF. The full variable domain, completed using reference TRBV11-2 and TRBJ2-5, is EAGVAQSPRYKIIEKRQSVAFWCNPISGHATLYWYQQILGQGPKLLIQFQNNGVVDDSQLPKDRFSAERLKGVDSTLKIQPAKLEDSAVYLCASSLAAEETQYFGPGTRLLVL.

This clonotype showed up just a few times. The chain recombines TRBV29-1 with TRBJ2-1, with TRBD1 matching over 8 bases. The junction had 4 bases not matched to a gene; V was cut back by 6 bases and J by 6 bases. The CDR3 covers 12 residues. Germline assignment: CDR1 SQVTM and CDR2 ANQGSEA. The CDR3 loop is CSVGQGFNEQFF. CDR3 sequence (DNA): TGCAGCGTCGGACAGGGTTTCAATGAGCAGTTCTTC.

This clonotype was detected many times. The DNA for the CDR3 is TGTGCCAGCAGCTTAGCCCCTCCCGGGGCCCTACCCTTCTCTGGAAACACCATATATTTT. It codes for CASSLAPPGALPFSGNTIYF. J is TRBJ1-3 and V is TRBV7-2; D is perhaps TRBD1 (5 bases). Germline V gene data show CDR1 as SGHTA and CDR2 as FQGNSA. The CDR3 totals 20 residues. Deletions cut 0 bases from V and 0 bases from J, with 21 bases between.

This clonotype was detected ten times or more. This chain uses TRBV20-1 with TRBJ2-3, with 8 bases matching TRBD1. Germline CDR1 DFQATT, CDR2 SNEGSKA (reference sequence). The CDR3 runs 15 residues. After removal of 0 bases from V and 3 bases from J, the junction contained 5 bases not matched to a gene. The CDR3 loop is CSARDQRTGTDTQYF. DNA of the CDR3: TGCAGTGCTAGAGATCAGCGGACAGGGACAGATACGCAGTATTTT.

This clonotype was detected many times. The chain links TRBV5-1 to TRBJ1-5; D might be TRBD1 (6 bases). Looked up from germline, CDR1 is SGHRS and CDR2 is YFSETQ. Trimming took off 5 bases at V and 2 bases at J, with 11 bases between the two ends. The CDR3 covers 14 residues. In nucleotides, the CDR3 is TGCGCCAGCAGTTCAGGGGTACGCAATCAGCCCCAGCATTTT. It codes for CASSSGVRNQPQHF.

The chain couples TRBV7-9 to TRBJ2-1; 10 positions agree with TRBD2. The V gene end was trimmed by 1 base and the J gene end by 9 bases; junction bases not matched to a gene: 6. The V gene's germline CDR1 is SEHNR and CDR2 FQNEAQ (reference sequence). The CDR3 sequence is 15 residues long. CDR3 region: CASSLGLAGVFEQFF. The CDR3 coding sequence is TGTGCCAGCAGCTTAGGCCTAGCGGGGGTGTTTGAGCAGTTCTTC. Full variable domain (missing parts from reference TRBV7-9 and TRBJ2-1): DTGVSQNPRHKITKRGQNVTFRCDPISEHNRLYWYRQTLGQGPEFLTYFQNEAQLEKSRLLSDRFSAERPKGSFSTLEIQRTEQGDSAMYLCASSLGLAGVFEQFFGPGTRLTVL.

There are a few counts of this clonotype. This chain uses TRBV6-5 with TRBJ1-1; possibly TRBD1 for D (6 bases). Germline CDR1 MNHEY, CDR2 SVGAGI. The V end lost 0 bases, the J end lost 11 bases, and 10 bases lay between the germline ends. The CDR3 totals 12 residues. CDR3 nucleotides: TGTGCCAGCAGTTACTCGAGGGGGGCCGCTTTCTTT. It is translated as CASSYSRGAAFF.

This clonotype was seen repeatedly, ten times or more. In DNA, the CDR3 is TGTGCCAGCGCCCCGAGGAGGGGGAACACTGAAGCTTTCTTT. It codes for CASAPRRGNTEAFF. The rearrangement uses TRBV7-9 and TRBJ1-1; TRBD1 might be the D (5 bases). The CDR3 contains 14 residues. Germline assignment: CDR1 SEHNR and CDR2 FQNEAQ (reference sequence). The ends were cut back, 8 bases at V and 1 base at J, with 14 bases in the middle.

In this sample, this clonotype turned up many times. The chain recombines TRBV29-1 with TRBJ1-1; 7 nucleotides align to TRBD1. The CDR3 covers 11 residues. Germline V CDR1 and CDR2: SQVTM, ANQGSEA. V trimming: 6 bases; J trimming: 5 bases; junction bases outside the gene matches: 3. The CDR3 reads CSVGTVTEAFF. In nucleotides, the CDR3 is TGCAGCGTAGGGACAGTAACTGAAGCTTTCTTT.

This clonotype was observed once. The chain is built from TRBV19 and TRBJ1-2, with TRBD1 matching 10 bases. There are 14 residues in the CDR3. Trimming removed 7 bases from V and 2 bases from J; junction bases left unmatched: 4. Germline V gene data show CDR1 as LNHDA and CDR2 as SQIVND (reference sequence). The CDR3 nucleotides are TGTGCCAGTACCAGACAGGGGGCCAACTATGGCTACACCTTC. Translation: CASTRQGANYGYTF. Looking up the rest from reference TRBV19 and TRBJ1-2 gives the full variable domain: DGGITQSPKYLFRKEGQNVTLSCEQNLNHDAMYWYRQDPGQGLRLIYYSQIVNDFQKGDIAEGYSVSREKKESFPLTVTSAQKNPTAFYLCASTRQGANYGYTFGSGTRLTVV.

This clonotype was counted many times. CDR3 DNA sequence: TGTGCCAGCAGTTACTTCCGGGACACCGGTCTCAATCAGCCCCAGCATTTT. This encodes CASSYFRDTGLNQPQHF. The V call is TRBV6-2 or TRBV6-3, the J call TRBJ1-5, with TRBD1 as a possible D gene (6 bases). Trimming stripped 1 base from V and 3 bases from J, with 16 bases between. Germline lookup yields CDR1 MNHEY and CDR2 SVGEGT. The CDR3 is 17 amino acids.

The V and J genes are TRBV12-3 or TRBV12-4 and TRBJ1-5; tentatively, D is TRBD1 (5 bases). CDR3 size: 15 residues. The ends were cut back, 5 bases at V and 0 bases at J, with 11 bases in the middle. CDR3 DNA sequence: TGTGCCAGCAGTACAGGTCCGTATAGCAATCAGCCCCAGCATTTT. This codes for CASSTGPYSNQPQHF.

This clonotype was counted a few times. The chain uses TRBV7-2 and TRBJ2-3, with 7 positions matching TRBD2. The germline CDR1 and CDR2 sequences are SGHTA and FQGNSA. The trim removed 1 base at V and 6 bases at J, leaving 7 bases unmatched. The CDR3 contains 15 residues. The CDR3 bases are TGTGCCAGCAGCTTAGAGAATAGCGGGTATGATACGCAGTATTTT. Translated: CASSLENSGYDTQYF.

This clonotype was observed a few times. The V gene is TRBV4-1, the J gene TRBJ1-3, with a possible D match to TRBD1 (6 bases). Germline V gene sequence: CDR1 MGHRA, CDR2 YSYEKL. The germline V and J ends were trimmed by 1 base and 4 bases, with 11 bases remaining between them. CDR3 length: 15 residues. The CDR3 region is CASSQVAGVGNTIYF. The CDR3 bases are TGCGCCAGCAGCCAAGTGGCAGGGGTAGGAAACACCATATATTTT.

This clonotype was counted a few times. The J gene is TRBJ1-3, the V gene TRBV12-3 or TRBV12-4; D gene uncertain. The length of the CDR3 is 14 residues. Trimming shortened V by 8 bases and J by 2 bases, and 13 bases separated the two germline ends. Written as DNA, the CDR3 is TGTGCCAGCCGATTAAACGAGGCTGGAAACACCATATATTTT. Residues: CASRLNEAGNTIYF.